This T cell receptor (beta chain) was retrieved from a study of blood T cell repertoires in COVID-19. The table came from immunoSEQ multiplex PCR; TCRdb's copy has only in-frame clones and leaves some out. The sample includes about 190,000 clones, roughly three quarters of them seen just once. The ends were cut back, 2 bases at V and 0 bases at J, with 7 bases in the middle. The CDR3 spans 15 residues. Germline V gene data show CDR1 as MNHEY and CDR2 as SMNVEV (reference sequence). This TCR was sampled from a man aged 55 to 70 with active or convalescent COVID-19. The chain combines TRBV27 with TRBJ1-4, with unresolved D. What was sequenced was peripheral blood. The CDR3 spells CASSLRRATNEKLFF. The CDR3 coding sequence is TGTGCCAGCAGTTTACGGAGAGCAACTAATGAAAAACTGTTTTTT. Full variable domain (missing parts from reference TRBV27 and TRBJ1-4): EAQVTQNPRYLITVTGKKLTVTCSQNMNHEYMSWYRQDPGLGLRQIYYSMNVEVTDKGDVPEGYKVSRKEKRNFPLILESPSPNQTSLYFCASSLRRATNEKLFFGSGTQLSVL.